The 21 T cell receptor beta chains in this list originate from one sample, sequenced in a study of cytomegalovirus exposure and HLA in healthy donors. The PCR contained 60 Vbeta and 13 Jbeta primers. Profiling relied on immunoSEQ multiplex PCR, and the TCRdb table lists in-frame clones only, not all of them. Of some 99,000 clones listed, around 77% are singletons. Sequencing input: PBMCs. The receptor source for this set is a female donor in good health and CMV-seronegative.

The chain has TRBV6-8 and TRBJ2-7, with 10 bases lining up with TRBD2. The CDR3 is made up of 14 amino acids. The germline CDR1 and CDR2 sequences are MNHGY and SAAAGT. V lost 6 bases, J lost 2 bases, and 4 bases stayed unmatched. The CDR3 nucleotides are TGTGCCAGCAGCCGACTAGCGGGTACCTACGAGCAGTACTTC. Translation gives CASSRLAGTYEQYF.

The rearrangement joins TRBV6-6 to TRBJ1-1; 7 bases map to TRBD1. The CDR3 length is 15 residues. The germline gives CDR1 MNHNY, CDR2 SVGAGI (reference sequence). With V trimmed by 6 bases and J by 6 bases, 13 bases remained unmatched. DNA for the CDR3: TGTGCCAGCAGACCTCGGGCAGGGGGTCTCGCTGAAGCTTTCTTT. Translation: CASRPRAGGLAEAFF.

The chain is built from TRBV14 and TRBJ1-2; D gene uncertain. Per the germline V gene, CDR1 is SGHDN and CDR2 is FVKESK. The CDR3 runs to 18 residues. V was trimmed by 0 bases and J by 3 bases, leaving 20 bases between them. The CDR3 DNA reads TGTGCCAGCAGCCAAGATAGAGGATTCTTTGGGAGCGACTATGGCTACACCTTC. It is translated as CASSQDRGFFGSDYGYTF.

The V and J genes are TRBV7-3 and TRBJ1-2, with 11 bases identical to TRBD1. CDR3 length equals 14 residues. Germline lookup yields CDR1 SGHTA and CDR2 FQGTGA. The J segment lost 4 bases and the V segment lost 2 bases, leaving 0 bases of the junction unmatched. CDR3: CASSLGTGGYGYTF. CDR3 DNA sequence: TGTGCCAGCAGCTTAGGGACAGGGGGCTATGGCTACACCTTC.

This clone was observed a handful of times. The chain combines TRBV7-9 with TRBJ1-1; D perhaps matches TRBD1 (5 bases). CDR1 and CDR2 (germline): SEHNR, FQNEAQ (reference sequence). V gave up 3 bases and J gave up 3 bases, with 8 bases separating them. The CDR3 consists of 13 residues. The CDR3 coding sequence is TGTGCCAGCAGCTTCGGGGGGTACACTGAAGCTTTCTTT. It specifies CASSFGGYTEAFF.

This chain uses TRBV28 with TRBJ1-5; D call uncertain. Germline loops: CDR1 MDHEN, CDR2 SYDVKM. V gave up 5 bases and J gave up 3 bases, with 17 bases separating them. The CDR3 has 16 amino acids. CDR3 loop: CASSPLRRLDNQPQHF. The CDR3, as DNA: TGTGCCAGCAGTCCCCTCCGGAGGCTGGACAATCAGCCCCAGCATTTT.

The CDR3 nucleotides read TGTGCCAGCAGACGACAGGGGCTCTATGGCTACACCTTC. This encodes CASRRQGLYGYTF. The J gene is TRBJ1-2, the V gene TRBV6-5, with TRBD1 matching over 8 bases. This CDR3 is built from 13 residues. After removal of 6 bases from V and 4 bases from J, the junction contained 4 bases not matched to a gene. CDR1 MNHEY and CDR2 SVGAGI come from the germline V gene.

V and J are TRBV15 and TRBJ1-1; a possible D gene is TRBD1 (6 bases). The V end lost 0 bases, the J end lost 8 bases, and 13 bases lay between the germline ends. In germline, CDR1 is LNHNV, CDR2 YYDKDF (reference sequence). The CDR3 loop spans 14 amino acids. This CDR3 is CATSRDPPGTEAFF. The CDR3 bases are TGTGCCACCAGCAGAGATCCCCCTGGGACAGAAGCTTTCTTT.

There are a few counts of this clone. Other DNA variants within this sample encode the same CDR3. CDR3 nucleotides: TGCGCCAGCAGCTCCGGGACAGGGCCTTACGAGCAGTACTTC. Translating gives CASSSGTGPYEQYF. V is TRBV5-1 and J is TRBJ2-7; 9 bases map to TRBD1. The CDR3 consists of 14 residues. J gave up 4 bases and V 3 bases, and 5 bases lay outside the gene matches. Germline assignment: CDR1 SGHRS and CDR2 YFSETQ.

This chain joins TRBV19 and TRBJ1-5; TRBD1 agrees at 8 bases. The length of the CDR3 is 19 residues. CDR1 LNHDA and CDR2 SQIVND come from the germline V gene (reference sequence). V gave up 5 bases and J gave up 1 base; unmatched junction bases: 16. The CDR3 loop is CASSSTGTGPKGSNQPQHF. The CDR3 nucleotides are TGTGCCAGTAGTTCAACCGGGACAGGTCCTAAAGGCAGCAATCAGCCCCAGCATTTT.

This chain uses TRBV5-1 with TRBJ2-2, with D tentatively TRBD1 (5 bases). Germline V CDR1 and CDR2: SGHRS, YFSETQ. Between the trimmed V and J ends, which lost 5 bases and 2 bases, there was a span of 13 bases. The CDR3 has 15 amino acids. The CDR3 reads CASRQDTFNTGELFF. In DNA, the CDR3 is TGCGCCAGCAGGCAGGACACGTTCAACACCGGGGAGCTGTTTTTT.

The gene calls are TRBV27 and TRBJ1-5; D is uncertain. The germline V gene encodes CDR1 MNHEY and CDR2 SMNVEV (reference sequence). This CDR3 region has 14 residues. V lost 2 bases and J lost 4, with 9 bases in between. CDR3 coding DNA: TGTGCCAGCAGTTTAAGCGGATTTAATCAGCCCCAGCATTTT. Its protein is CASSLSGFNQPQHF.

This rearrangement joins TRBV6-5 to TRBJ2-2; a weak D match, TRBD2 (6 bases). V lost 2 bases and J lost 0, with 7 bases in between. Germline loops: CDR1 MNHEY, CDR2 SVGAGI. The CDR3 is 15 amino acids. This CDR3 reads CASSYQRANTGELFF. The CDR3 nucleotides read TGTGCCAGCAGTTACCAGCGGGCGAACACCGGGGAGCTGTTTTTT.

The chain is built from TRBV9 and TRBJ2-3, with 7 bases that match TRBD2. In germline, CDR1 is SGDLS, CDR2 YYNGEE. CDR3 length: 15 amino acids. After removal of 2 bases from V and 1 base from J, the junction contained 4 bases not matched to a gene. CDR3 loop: CASSVGGAGTDTQYF. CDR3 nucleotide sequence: TGTGCCAGCAGCGTGGGAGGGGCGGGCACAGATACGCAGTATTTT.

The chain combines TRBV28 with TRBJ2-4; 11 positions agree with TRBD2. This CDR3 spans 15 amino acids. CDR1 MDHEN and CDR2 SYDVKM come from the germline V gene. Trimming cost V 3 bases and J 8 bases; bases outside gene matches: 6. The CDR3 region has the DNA TGTGCCAGCAGTTTTTTGGGGACTAGCGGTCACATTCAGTACTTC. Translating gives CASSFLGTSGHIQYF. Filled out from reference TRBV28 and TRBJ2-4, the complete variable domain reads DVKVTQSSRYLVKRTGEKVFLECVQDMDHENMFWYRQDPGLGLRLIYFSYDVKMKEKGDIPEGYSVSREKKERFSLILESASTNQTSMYLCASSFLGTSGHIQYFGAGTRLSVL.

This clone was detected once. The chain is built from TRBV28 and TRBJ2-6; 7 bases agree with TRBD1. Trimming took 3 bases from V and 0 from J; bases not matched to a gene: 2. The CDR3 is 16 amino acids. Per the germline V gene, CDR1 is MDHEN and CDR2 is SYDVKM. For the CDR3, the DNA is TGTGCCAGCAGTTTCAGGGGGTTCTCTGGGGCCAACGTCCTGACTTTC. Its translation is CASSFRGFSGANVLTF.

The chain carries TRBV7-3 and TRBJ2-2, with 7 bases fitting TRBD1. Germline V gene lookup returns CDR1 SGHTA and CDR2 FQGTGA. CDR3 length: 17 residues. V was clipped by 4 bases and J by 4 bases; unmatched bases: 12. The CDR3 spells CASSSFREGALTGELFF. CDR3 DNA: TGTGCCAGCAGCTCATTTCGTGAGGGGGCGCTCACCGGGGAGCTGTTTTTT.

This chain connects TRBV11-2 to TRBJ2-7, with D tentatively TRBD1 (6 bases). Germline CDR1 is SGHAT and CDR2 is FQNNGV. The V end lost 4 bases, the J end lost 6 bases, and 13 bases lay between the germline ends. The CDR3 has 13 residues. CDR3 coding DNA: TGTGCCAGCAGCTACGACCGGGACACCGAGCAGTACTTC. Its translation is CASSYDRDTEQYF. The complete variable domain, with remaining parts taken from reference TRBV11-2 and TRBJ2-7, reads EAGVAQSPRYKIIEKRQSVAFWCNPISGHATLYWYQQILGQGPKLLIQFQNNGVVDDSQLPKDRFSAERLKGVDSTLKIQPAKLEDSAVYLCASSYDRDTEQYFGPGTRLTVT.

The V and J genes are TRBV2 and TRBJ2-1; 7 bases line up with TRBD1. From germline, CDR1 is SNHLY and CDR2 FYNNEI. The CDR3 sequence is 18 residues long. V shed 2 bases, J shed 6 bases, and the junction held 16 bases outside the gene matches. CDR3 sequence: CASSERPTGWEGSNEQFF. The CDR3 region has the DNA TGTGCCAGCAGTGAACGTCCGACAGGGTGGGAAGGGAGCAATGAGCAGTTCTTC. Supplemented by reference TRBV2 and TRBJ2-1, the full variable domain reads EPEVTQTPSHQVTQMGQEVILRCVPISNHLYFYWYRQILGQKVEFLVSFYNNEISEKSEIFDDQFSVERPDGSNFTLKIRSTKLEDSAMYFCASSERPTGWEGSNEQFFGPGTRLTVL.

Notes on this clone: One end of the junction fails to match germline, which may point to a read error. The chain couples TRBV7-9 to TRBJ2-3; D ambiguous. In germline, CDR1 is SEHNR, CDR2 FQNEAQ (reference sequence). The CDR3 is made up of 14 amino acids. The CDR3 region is CTSSLIRSTDTQYF. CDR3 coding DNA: TGTACCAGCAGCTTAATCAGAAGCACAGATACGCAGTATTTT. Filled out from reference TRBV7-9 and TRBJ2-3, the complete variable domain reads DTGVSQNPRHKITKRGQNVTFRCDPISEHNRLYWYRQTLGQGPEFLTYFQNEAQLEKSRLLSDRFSAERPKGSFSTLEIQRTEQGDSAMYLCTSSLIRSTDTQYFGPGTRLTVL.

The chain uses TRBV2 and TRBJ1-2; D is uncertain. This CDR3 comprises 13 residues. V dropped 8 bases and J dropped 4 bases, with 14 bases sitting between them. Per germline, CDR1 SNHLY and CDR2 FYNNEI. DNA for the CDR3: TGTGCCAGCGACCCAACGGGAAGCTATGGCTACACCTTC. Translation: CASDPTGSYGYTF.